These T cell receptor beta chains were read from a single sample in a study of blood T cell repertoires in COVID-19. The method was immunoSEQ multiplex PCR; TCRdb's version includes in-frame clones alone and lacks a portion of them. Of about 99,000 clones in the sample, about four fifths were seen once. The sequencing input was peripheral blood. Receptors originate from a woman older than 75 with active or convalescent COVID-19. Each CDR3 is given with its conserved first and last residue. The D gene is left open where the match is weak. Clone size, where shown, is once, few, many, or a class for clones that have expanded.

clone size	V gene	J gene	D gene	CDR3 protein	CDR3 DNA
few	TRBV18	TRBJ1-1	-	CASSPPRSQSSFAEAFF	TGTGCCAGCTCACCACCCCGCTCACAGAGCTCATTCGCTGAAGCTTTCTTT
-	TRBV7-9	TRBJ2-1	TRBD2	CASVLGTGTINEQFF	TGTGCCAGCGTCCTGGGGACCGGGACTATCAATGAGCAGTTCTTC
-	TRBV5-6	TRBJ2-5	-	CASSYGLSTRQETQYF	TGTGCCAGCAGCTACGGACTATCCACCAGACAAGAGACCCAGTACTTC
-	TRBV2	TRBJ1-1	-	CASSERRLLAFF	TGTGCCAGCAGTGAAAGGAGATTGTTAGCTTTCTTT
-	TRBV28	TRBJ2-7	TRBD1	CASSTPGTGAWEQYF	TGTGCCAGCAGTACCCCCGGGACAGGGGCTTGGGAGCAGTACTTC
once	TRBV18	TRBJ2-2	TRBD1	CASSQGTGGNTGELFF	TGTGCCAGCTCACAAGGGACAGGTGGGAACACCGGGGAGCTGTTTTTT
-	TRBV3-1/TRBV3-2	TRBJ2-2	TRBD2	CASSQVGWSSGRPTSTGELFF	TGTGCCAGCAGCCAAGTCGGCTGGTCTAGCGGGAGGCCGACGAGCACCGGGGAGCTGTTTTTT
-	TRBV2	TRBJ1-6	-	CASTGNSPLHF	TGTGCCAGCACAGGGAATTCACCCCTCCACTTT
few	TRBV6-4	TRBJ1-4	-	CASRLHPPVKLFF	TGTGCCAGCAGGCTTCACCCGCCAGTAAAACTGTTTTTT
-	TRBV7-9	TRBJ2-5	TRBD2	CASSFWLAGEETQYF	TGTGCCAGCAGCTTCTGGCTAGCGGGGGAGGAGACCCAGTACTTC
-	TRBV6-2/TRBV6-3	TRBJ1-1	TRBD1	CASSVDRANTEAFF	TGTGCCAGCAGTGTCGACAGGGCTAACACTGAAGCTTTCTTT
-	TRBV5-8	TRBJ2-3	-	CASNLLATSTDTQYF	TGTGCCAGTAATCTCCTAGCGACTAGCACAGATACGCAGTATTTT
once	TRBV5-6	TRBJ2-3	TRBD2	CASSLWEGVWASTDTQYF	TGTGCCAGCAGCTTGTGGGAGGGTGTTTGGGCTAGCACAGATACGCAGTATTTT
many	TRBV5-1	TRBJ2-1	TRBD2	CASSYSGRGYNEQFF	TGTGCCAGCAGCTATAGCGGGAGGGGTTACAATGAGCAGTTCTTC
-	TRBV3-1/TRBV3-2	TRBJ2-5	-	CASSQEGRGQETQYF	TGTGCCAGCAGCCAAGAGGGCAGGGGTCAAGAGACCCAGTACTTC
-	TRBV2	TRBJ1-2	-	CASGGRGRGTF	TGTGCCAGCGGGGGGAGGGGTCGTGGCACCTTC